A single T cell receptor beta chain is shown here with its context. Original methodology: Amplifying reference gene primers gave estimates of nucleated cell counts. Using immunoSEQ multiplex PCR, the repertoire was profiled, and TCRdb retains in-frame clones only, with some absent. From that table come the V and J calls and clone size; the DNA was used to work out D and trimming. Altogether 30,000 to 40,000 clones are present, approximately 85% being singletons, with the ten largest covering more than 40%. This sample is part of a study of blood T cell repertoires in COVID-19. In the study overall: The United States, Italy and Spain supplied acute and convalescent COVID-19 samples. Nucleic acid was either cDNA or gDNA, and it came from T cells, B-cell-depleted T cells, or PBMCs.

CDR3 size: 13 residues. Germline-derived CDR1 and CDR2 are SQVTM and ANQGSEA. The V end was cut by 4 bases, the J end by 0 bases, with 7 bases between. V is TRBV29-1 and J is TRBJ1-3; no clear D. The source of this sequence is a man in his sixties with active or convalescent COVID-19. Sequenced sample: peripheral blood. The CDR3 DNA follows: TGCAGCGTTGCAGGTACCTCTGGAAACACCATATATTTT. Its translation: CSVAGTSGNTIYF.